This entry describes one T cell receptor beta chain. These data originate in a study of T cell changes during pregnancy in multiple sclerosis. J gave up 4 bases and V 4 bases, and 8 bases lay outside the gene matches. Looked up from germline, CDR1 is SGHRS and CDR2 is YFSETQ. The length of the CDR3 is 16 residues. Some clones are missing from TCRdb's copy, which holds only in-frame ones; the method was immunoSEQ multiplex PCR. The sample has 57,000 or so clones; 91% are singletons. This material consisted of peripheral blood, taken after pregnancy. The V call is TRBV5-1, the J call TRBJ2-3, with 11 bases aligning to TRBD2. This TCR was recovered from a female donor in good health, enrolled as a control in a pregnancy study. Written as DNA, the CDR3 is TGCGCCAGCAGCCCCACAGTAGCGGGAGGGCCAGATACGCAGTATTTT. This sequence encodes CASSPTVAGGPDTQYF.